These 13 T cell receptor beta chains were all obtained from the same sample, sequenced in a study of CD8 T cells in ankylosing spondylitis. The study's findings and limits: Within ankylosing spondylitis blood, a TCR beta motif made up of seven to nine highly homologous variants appeared to be characteristic.

Antigens of these TCRs are unknown. Via MiXCR, TCRdb re-called the 5' RACE reads, giving one row per CDR3 protein. Of roughly 670,000 distinct CDR3 sequences listed, around 17% were seen once; the top ten hold around 19%. Sequenced material: blood, either unsorted or a sorted T cell fraction (not recorded which). Receptor source: a male donor with ankylosing spondylitis.

The V call is TRBV12-3 or TRBV12-4, the J call TRBJ2-3, with TRBD2 matching 14 bases. The CDR3 consists of 17 residues. J gave up 2 bases and V 5 bases, and 6 bases lay outside the gene matches. The CDR3: CASSPGLAGVATDTQYF. CDR3 nucleotide sequence: TGTGCCAGCAGTCCGGGACTAGCGGGGGTAGCCACAGATACGCAGTATTTT.

There are a few counts of this clonotype. This chain connects TRBV15 to TRBJ2-3; 9 bases map to TRBD2. The CDR3 covers 15 residues. Per germline, CDR1 LNHNV and CDR2 YYDKDF (reference sequence). V was pared by 3 bases and J by 4 bases, with 5 bases of the junction left unmatched. The CDR3 DNA is TGTGCCACCAGCAGGGGAGCGGGGGGACCAGATACGCAGTATTTT. Translation: CATSRGAGGPDTQYF. The complete variable domain, with remaining parts taken from reference TRBV15 and TRBJ2-3, reads DAMVIQNPRYQVTQFGKPVTLSCSQTLNHNVMYWYQQKSSQAPKLLFHYYDKDFNNEADTPDNFQSRRPNTSFCFLDIRSPGLGDTAMYLCATSRGAGGPDTQYFGPGTRLTVL.

This clonotype was seen at least ten times. The chain uses TRBV2 and TRBJ1-2; D gene uncertain. Germline V gene data show CDR1 as SNHLY and CDR2 as FYNNEI. This CDR3 spans 13 amino acids. V lost 3 bases, J lost 2 bases, and 7 bases lay in between. CDR3 region: CASSDVGNYGYTF. CDR3 coding DNA: TGTGCCAGCAGTGATGTGGGAAACTATGGCTACACCTTC.

This chain links TRBV2 with TRBJ2-5, with 10 positions matching TRBD2. This CDR3 region has 15 residues. The V and J ends lost 1 base and 5 bases, in that order; junction bases with no gene match: 4. The germline gives CDR1 SNHLY, CDR2 FYNNEI. This CDR3 is CASSEGLAGFETQYF. CDR3 nucleotides: TGTGCCAGCAGTGAAGGACTAGCGGGTTTCGAGACCCAGTACTTC.

This clonotype was seen more than once but under ten times. The chain carries TRBV29-1 and TRBJ2-3; tentatively, D is TRBD2 (6 bases). The CDR3 has 12 residues. Germline lookup yields CDR1 SQVTM and CDR2 ANQGSEA. The V end was cut by 2 bases, the J end by 9 bases, with 12 bases between. Here the CDR3 DNA reads TGCAGCGTTGAAACACTAGCTTTGACGCAGTATTTT. Protein product: CSVETLALTQYF.

The sample holds a few counts of this clonotype. The chain joins TRBV28 to TRBJ1-3; no firm D call. This CDR3 spans 14 amino acids. The germline CDR1 and CDR2 sequences are MDHEN and SYDVKM. The ends were cut back, 5 bases at V and 0 bases at J, with 8 bases in the middle. CDR3: CASSLPLSGNTIYF. Here the CDR3 DNA reads TGTGCCAGCAGTCTTCCCCTCTCTGGAAACACCATATATTTT.

A few counts support this clonotype. The chain links TRBV2 to TRBJ2-3; TRBD2 matches at 8 bases. Germline CDR1 SNHLY, CDR2 FYNNEI. CDR3 length equals 15 residues. V dropped 6 bases and J dropped 1; count of bases not matched to a gene: 6. CDR3: CASSVGLARTDTQYF. The CDR3 DNA sequence: TGTGCCAGCAGCGTCGGACTAGCACGCACAGATACGCAGTATTTT.

The V and J genes are TRBV12-3 or TRBV12-4 and TRBJ2-2; TRBD1 might be the D (6 bases). This CDR3 has 15 residues. Trimming took off 8 bases at V and 3 bases at J, with 16 bases between the two ends. This CDR3 is CASRGTSRDTGELFF. The CDR3 DNA reads TGTGCCAGCCGAGGGACATCCCGTGACACCGGGGAGCTGTTTTTT.

This chain links TRBV12-3 or TRBV12-4 with TRBJ1-3, with no clear D. The ends were cut back, 8 bases at V and 0 bases at J, with 14 bases in the middle. This CDR3 comprises 15 residues. The CDR3 loop is CASGNPGNSGNTIYF. The CDR3 coding sequence is TGTGCCAGCGGGAACCCCGGGAACTCTGGAAACACCATATATTTT.

Written as DNA, the CDR3 is TGCAGCGTTGAAGATACCTCCGGCAGGGCGTTTGGCACTGAAGCTTTCTTT. Translation gives CSVEDTSGRAFGTEAFF. The V call is TRBV29-1, the J call TRBJ1-1; possibly TRBD1 for D (5 bases). From germline, CDR1 is SQVTM and CDR2 ANQGSEA. This CDR3 comprises 17 residues. Trimming removed 0 bases from V and 4 bases from J, with 21 bases in between.

This clonotype was picked up a small number of times. The CDR3 spells CASSLGPGYNTQYF. CDR3 coding DNA: TGTGCCAGCAGCTTAGGCCCGGGCTATAATACGCAGTATTTT. This chain joins TRBV11-2 and TRBJ2-3; no firm D call. Germline CDR1 and CDR2: SGHAT and FQNNGV. Trimming shortened V by 1 base and J by 7 bases, and 12 bases separated the two germline ends. The CDR3 runs to 14 residues.

This clonotype was found a few times. This sequence joins TRBV5-1 and TRBJ2-1; D gene uncertain. The CDR3 contains 14 residues. Germline lookup yields CDR1 SGHRS and CDR2 YFSETQ. Trimming removed 0 bases at V and 6 bases at J, with 10 bases between. CDR3 residues: CASSLVSPVNEQFF. CDR3 DNA: TGCGCCAGCAGCTTGGTCTCCCCTGTCAATGAGCAGTTCTTC.

CDR3 sequence reads: CASSLRGRANLYNEQFF. Written as DNA, the CDR3 is TGTGCCAGCAGTTTACGGGGGCGAGCCAACCTTTACAATGAGCAGTTCTTC. The J gene is TRBJ2-1, the V gene TRBV12-3 or TRBV12-4; D is perhaps TRBD1 or TRBD2 (6 bases each). Trimming removed 2 bases at V and 4 bases at J, with 18 bases between. The CDR3 has 17 residues.